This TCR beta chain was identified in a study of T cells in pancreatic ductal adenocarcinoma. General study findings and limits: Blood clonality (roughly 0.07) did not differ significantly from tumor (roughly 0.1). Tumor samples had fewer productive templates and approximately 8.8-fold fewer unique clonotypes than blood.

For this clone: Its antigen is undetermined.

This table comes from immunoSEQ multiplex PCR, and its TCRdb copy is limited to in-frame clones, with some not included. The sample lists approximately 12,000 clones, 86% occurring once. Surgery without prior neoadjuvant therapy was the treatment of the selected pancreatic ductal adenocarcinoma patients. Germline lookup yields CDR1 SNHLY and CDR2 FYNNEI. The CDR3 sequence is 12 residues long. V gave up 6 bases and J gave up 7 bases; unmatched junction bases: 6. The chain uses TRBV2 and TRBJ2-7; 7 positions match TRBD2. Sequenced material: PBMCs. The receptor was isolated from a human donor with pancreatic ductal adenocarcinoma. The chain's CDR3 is CASSVLAAEQYF. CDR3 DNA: TGTGCCAGCAGCGTGCTAGCGGCAGAGCAGTACTTC.